Listed here is a single T cell receptor beta chain. Data came from immunoSEQ multiplex PCR; TCRdb stores just in-frame clones and leaves some out. The sample has around 52,000 clones, under 85% seen once. The sample comes from a study of OX40 agonist ivuxolimab in advanced cancers. The V gene lost 0 bases and the J gene lost 4 bases, with 13 bases spanning the gap. CDR1 SGHVS and CDR2 FQNEAQ come from the germline V gene. The CDR3 extends over 16 amino acids. Sequenced material: CD4+ or CD8+ T cells sorted from blood, taken in a trial of the OX40 agonist ivuxolimab. The J gene is TRBJ2-1, the V gene TRBV7-8; D might be TRBD1 or TRBD2, each matching 6 bases. This receptor was identified in an adult with an advanced solid tumor such as melanoma, head and neck, liver or kidney cancer. Written as DNA, the CDR3 is TGTGCCAGCAGCTTAGCGCTACGGGGGCCGTACAATGAGCAGTTCTTC. Its protein product is CASSLALRGPYNEQFF.